The entry that follows covers one T cell receptor (beta chain) sequence. The sample comes from a study of T cells in Graves' hyperthyroidism and ophthalmopathy. Uncontrolled infection, other autoimmune disease, pregnancy and lactation each barred patients from inclusion. CDR3 length equals 12 residues. The V gene lost 7 bases and the J gene lost 0 bases, with 7 bases spanning the gap. CDR1 MDHEN and CDR2 SYDVKM come from the germline V gene. Using RNA transcripts as the source, TCR beta CDR3 regions were amplified. TCR CDR3 regions were first amplified by RT-PCR with HTBI primers. Using its own MiXCR run on the multiplex PCR reads, TCRdb lists one record per CDR3 protein. Of 500,000 to 600,000 distinct CDR3 sequences listed, about 45% are singletons.

Sequenced input: peripheral blood or thyroid tissue (not recorded which). The sequence derives from an adult woman with Graves' disease, either hyperthyroidism or ophthalmopathy (not recorded which). J is TRBJ2-7 and V is TRBV28; D perhaps matches TRBD2 (6 bases). The CDR3 loop is CASIAASYEQYF. CDR3 DNA sequence: TGTGCCAGCATAGCGGCCTCCTACGAGCAGTACTTC.